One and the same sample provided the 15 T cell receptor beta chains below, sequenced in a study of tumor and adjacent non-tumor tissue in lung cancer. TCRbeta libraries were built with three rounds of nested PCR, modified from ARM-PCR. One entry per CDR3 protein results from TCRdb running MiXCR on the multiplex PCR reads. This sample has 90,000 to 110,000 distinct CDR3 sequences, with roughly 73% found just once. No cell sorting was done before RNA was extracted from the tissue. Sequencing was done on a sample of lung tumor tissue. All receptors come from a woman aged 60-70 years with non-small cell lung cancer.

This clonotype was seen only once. CDR3 sequence (DNA): TGTGCCAGCAGGGCCCACCTAGCGGCTACCGGAGGGGGAGAGACCCAGTACTTC. Protein: CASRAHLAATGGGETQYF. This chain joins TRBV6-5 and TRBJ2-5, with a weak D call TRBD2 (7 bases). Germline-derived CDR1 and CDR2 are MNHEY and SVGAGI. The CDR3 runs to 18 residues. V lost 6 bases and J lost 4, with 27 bases in between.

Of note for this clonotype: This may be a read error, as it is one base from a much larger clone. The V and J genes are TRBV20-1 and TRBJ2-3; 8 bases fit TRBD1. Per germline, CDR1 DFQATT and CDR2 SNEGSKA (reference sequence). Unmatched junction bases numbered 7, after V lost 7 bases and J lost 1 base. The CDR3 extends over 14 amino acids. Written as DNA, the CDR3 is TGCAGTGTGCCGACAGGGGACGGCACAGATACGCAGTATTTT. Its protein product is CSVPTGDGTDTQYF.

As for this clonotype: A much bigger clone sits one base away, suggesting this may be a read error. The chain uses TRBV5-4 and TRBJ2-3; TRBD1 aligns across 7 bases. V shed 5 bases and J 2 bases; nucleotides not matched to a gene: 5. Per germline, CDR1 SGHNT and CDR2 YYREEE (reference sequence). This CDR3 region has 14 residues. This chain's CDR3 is CASRGTAITDTQYF. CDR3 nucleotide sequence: TGTGCCAGCAGGGGGACAGCTATCACAGATACGCAGTATTTT.

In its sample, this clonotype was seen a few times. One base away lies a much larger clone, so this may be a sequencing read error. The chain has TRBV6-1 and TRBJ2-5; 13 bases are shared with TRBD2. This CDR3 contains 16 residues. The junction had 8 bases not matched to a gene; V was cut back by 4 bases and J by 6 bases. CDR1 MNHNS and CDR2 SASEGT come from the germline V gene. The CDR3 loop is CASSVATSGGAQTQYF. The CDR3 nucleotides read TGTGCCAGCAGTGTAGCAACTAGCGGGGGGGCTCAGACCCAGTACTTC.

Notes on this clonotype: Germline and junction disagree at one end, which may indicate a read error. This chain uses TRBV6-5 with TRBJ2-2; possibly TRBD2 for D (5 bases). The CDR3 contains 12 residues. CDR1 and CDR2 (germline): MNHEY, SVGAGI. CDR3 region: CASSLNTGELFF. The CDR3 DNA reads TGTGCCAGCAGTTTAAACACCGGGGAACTGTTTTTT.

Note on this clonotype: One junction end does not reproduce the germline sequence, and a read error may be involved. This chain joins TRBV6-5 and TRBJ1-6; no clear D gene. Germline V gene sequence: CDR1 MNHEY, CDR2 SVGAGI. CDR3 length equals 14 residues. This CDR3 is CASSYAAYNSSLLF. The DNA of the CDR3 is TGTGCCAGCAGTTACGCAGCTTATAATTCATCCCTCCTCTTT.

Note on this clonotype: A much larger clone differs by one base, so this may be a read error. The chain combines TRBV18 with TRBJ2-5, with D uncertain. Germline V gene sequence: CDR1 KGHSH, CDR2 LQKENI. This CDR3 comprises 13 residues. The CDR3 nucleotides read TGTGCCAGCTTACCACCGACTCAAGAGACCCAGTACTTC. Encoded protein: CASLPPTQETQYF.

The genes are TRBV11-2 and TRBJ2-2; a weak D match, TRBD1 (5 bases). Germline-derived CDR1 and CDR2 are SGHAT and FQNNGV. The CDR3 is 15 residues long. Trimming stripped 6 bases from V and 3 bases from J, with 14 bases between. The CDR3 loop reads CASSQDMGHTGELFF. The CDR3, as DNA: TGTGCCAGCAGTCAGGACATGGGGCACACCGGGGAGCTGTTTTTT.

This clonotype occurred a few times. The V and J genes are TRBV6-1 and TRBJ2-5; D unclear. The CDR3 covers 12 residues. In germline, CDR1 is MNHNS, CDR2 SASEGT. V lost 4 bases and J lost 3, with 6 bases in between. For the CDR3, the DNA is TGTGCCAGCAGTGTCAGGAAAGAGACCCAGTACTTC. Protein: CASSVRKETQYF.

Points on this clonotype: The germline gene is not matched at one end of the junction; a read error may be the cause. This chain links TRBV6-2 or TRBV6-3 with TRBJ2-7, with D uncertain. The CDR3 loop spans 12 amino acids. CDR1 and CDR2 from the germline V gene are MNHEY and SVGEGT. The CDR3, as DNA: TGTGGCAGCAGTTACCAGAGGTACGAGCAGTACTTC. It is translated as CGSSYQRYEQYF.

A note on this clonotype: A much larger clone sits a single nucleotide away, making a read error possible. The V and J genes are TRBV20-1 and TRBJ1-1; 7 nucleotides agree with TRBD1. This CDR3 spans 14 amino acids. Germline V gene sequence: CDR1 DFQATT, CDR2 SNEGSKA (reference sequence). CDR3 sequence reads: CSALGGGGNTETFF. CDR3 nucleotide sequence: TGCAGTGCTCTAGGGGGCGGGGGGAACACTGAAACTTTCTTT.

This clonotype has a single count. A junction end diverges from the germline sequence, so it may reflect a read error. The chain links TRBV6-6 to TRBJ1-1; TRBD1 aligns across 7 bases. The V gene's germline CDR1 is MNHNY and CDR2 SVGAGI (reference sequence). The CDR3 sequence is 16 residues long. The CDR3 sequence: CAISPRQGLRNTEAFF. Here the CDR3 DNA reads TGTGCCATCAGTCCGAGACAGGGTCTGAGGAACACTGAAGCTTTCTTT.

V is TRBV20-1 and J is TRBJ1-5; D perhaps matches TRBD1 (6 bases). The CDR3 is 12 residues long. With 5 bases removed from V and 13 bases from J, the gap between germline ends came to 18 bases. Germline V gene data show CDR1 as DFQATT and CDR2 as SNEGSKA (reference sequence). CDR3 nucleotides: TGCAGTGCTGGGCGCAGGGGTCAGTCTCAGCATTTT. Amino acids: CSAGRRGQSQHF.

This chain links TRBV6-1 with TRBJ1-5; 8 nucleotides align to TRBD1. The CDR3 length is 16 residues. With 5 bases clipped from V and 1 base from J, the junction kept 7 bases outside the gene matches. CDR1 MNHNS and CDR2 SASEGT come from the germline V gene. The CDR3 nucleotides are TGTGCCAGCAGTTCGGACAGGGACTTGAGCAATCAGCCCCAGCATTTT. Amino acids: CASSSDRDLSNQPQHF.

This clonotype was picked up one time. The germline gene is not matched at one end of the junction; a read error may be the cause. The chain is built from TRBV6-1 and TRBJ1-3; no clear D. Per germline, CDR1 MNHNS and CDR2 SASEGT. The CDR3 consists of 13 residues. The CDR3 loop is CASSLESGNTIYF. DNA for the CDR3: TGTGCCAGCTCTCTGGAGAGTGGAAACACCATATACTTT.